This T cell receptor (beta chain) was identified in a study of human T cells and chemical hapten exposure. Study-wide results and limits: Following DPC sensitization, TCRs present above 1 in 1000 frequency showed no change.

Authors' methods: Counts of TCRs in each sample centred on a median of around 99,000 and extended from around 25,000 to 690,000. TCRdb re-derived calls from the RACE reads in MiXCR, one entry per CDR3 protein. TCRdb, not the original authors, processed these V and J calls. The repertoire includes tens of thousands of distinct CDR3 sequences, roughly 10% of them detected once, and 2% to 2.5% sits in the top ten. In regard to this clonotype: No antigen is known for it.

Described time point: patch test 2, 6 weeks after DPC sensitization. Sample treatment: therapeutic diphenylcyclopropenone sensitization with weekly scalp DPC. The study extracted total RNA from unfractionated whole blood. This CDR3 spans 14 amino acids. Trimming removed 6 bases from V and 0 bases from J; junction bases left unmatched: 4. The V gene's germline CDR1 is ENHRY and CDR2 SYGVKD. J is TRBJ1-1 and V is TRBV10-3; 7 bases align to TRBD1. Specimen: whole blood, collected in connection with sensitization to the hapten diphenylcyclopropenone (DPC). The TCR sequence derives from a woman aged 30 to 39 with alopecia areata. Some clones in this sample may be carry-over from other donors' samples. Here the CDR3 reads CAISDRELNTEAFF. The CDR3 DNA sequence: TGTGCCATCAGCGACAGGGAACTGAACACTGAAGCTTTCTTT.